This T cell receptor beta chain was recovered during a study of cytomegalovirus exposure and HLA in healthy donors. The CDR3 extends over 16 amino acids. Looked up from germline, CDR1 is SGHRS and CDR2 is YFSETQ. The V and J ends lost 0 bases and 2 bases respectively, with 14 bases between them. Note on this clone: Its antigen remains unidentified.

Both 60 Vbeta primers and 13 Jbeta primers went into the PCR. The method was immunoSEQ multiplex PCR; TCRdb's version includes in-frame clones alone and lacks a portion of them. The top ten clones hold 1.3% of a sample with under 200,000 clones, 81% of them seen once. General study findings and limits: About 87% or about 30% of the time was how often most TCR beta V segments were productive, according to an earlier analysis. Reportedly, diagnosis of cytomegalovirus status by the classifier showed high specificity and sensitivity. Associated with HLA alleles at 0.05 false discovery rate in a later analysis were some 18,000 TCR beta sequences.

Donors sampled were nominally healthy, though unrecorded immune exposures were likely. The source is a man aged 45 to 65 in good health and CMV-seropositive. The sample comprised PBMCs. The chain combines TRBV5-1 with TRBJ2-5; tentatively, D is TRBD1 (5 bases). CDR3 bases: TGCGCCAGCAGCTTGGCCATGGGGCTGGGGCAAGAGACCCAGTACTTC. Encoded protein: CASSLAMGLGQETQYF.